Each of the 5 T cell receptor beta chains below was sequenced from the same sample in a study of blood T cell repertoires in COVID-19. Method: immunoSEQ multiplex PCR; TCRdb's copy keeps in-frame clones and lacks some. This sample has just over 250,000 clones, with about 87% found just once. Sample: peripheral blood. These receptors originate from a man aged 60-69 years who had recovered from COVID-19.

V is TRBV19 and J is TRBJ2-2; TRBD2 agrees at 10 bases. The length of the CDR3 is 17 residues. Germline V CDR1 and CDR2: LNHDA, SQIVND (reference sequence). Unmatched junction bases numbered 6, after V lost 3 bases and J lost 2 bases. The CDR3 DNA is TGTGCCAGTAGTATGATAGCGGGGGGCCTAAACACCGGGGAGCTGTTTTTT. Protein product: CASSMIAGGLNTGELFF. Filled out from reference TRBV19 and TRBJ2-2, the complete variable domain reads DGGITQSPKYLFRKEGQNVTLSCEQNLNHDAMYWYRQDPGQGLRLIYYSQIVNDFQKGDIAEGYSVSREKKESFPLTVTSAQKNPTAFYLCASSMIAGGLNTGELFFGEGSRLTVL.

The V call is TRBV6-5, the J call TRBJ1-5, with unresolved D. The CDR3 sequence is 14 residues long. Germline CDR1 and CDR2: MNHEY and SVGAGI. With 6 bases removed from V and 3 bases from J, the gap between germline ends came to 12 bases. CDR3 nucleotides: TGTGCCAGCAGCCTCGTGGACTACAATCAGCCCCAGCATTTT. Translation: CASSLVDYNQPQHF.

The chain uses TRBV18 and TRBJ1-6; D not certain. The CDR3 is 12 amino acids. Germline lookup yields CDR1 KGHSH and CDR2 LQKENI. V gave up 6 bases and J gave up 7 bases, with 7 bases separating them. The CDR3 nucleotides are TGTGCCAGCTCCACGGGAAATTCACCCCTCCACTTT. Translation: CASSTGNSPLHF.

This rearrangement joins TRBV18 to TRBJ1-1; D is perhaps TRBD1 (5 bases). The CDR3 spans 13 residues. V lost 6 bases and J lost 3, with 11 bases in between. From germline, CDR1 is KGHSH and CDR2 LQKENI. The CDR3 here is CASSPDRYTEAFF. The CDR3 DNA reads as TGTGCCAGCTCCCCAGACAGATACACTGAAGCTTTCTTT.

As regards this clone: Other nucleotide sequences from this sample produce the same CDR3. The rearrangement joins TRBV2 to TRBJ2-2; 9 bases fit TRBD1. CDR3 size: 14 residues. Per the germline V gene, CDR1 is SNHLY and CDR2 is FYNNEI. V lost 6 bases and J lost 5; bases outside the gene matches: 4. The CDR3 DNA sequence: TGTGCCAGCAGGGGACAGGGTGGTACCGGGGAGCTGTTTTTT. Translation: CASRGQGGTGELFF.